This paragraph reports one T cell receptor beta chain. The specificity of this receptor is unknown. The input lacks base qualities; no much larger clone sits a single base away. The CDR3 starts with the cysteine, ends with the phenylalanine, and has 13 residues. The read is trimmed to its CDR3 DNA, 39 bases read in frame from base 1. The germline V gene (reference sequence) yields DFQATT for CDR1 and SNEGSKA for CDR2. The donors were under 40 Caucasian individuals from Russia, aged 6 to 90 years, who were systemically healthy. Each donor gave ten milliliters of peripheral blood, collected into EDTA-treated Vacutainer tubes. Ficoll-Paque density-gradient centrifugation was used to isolate PBMCs, with at least 7 million per sample. Trizol reagent was used to extract total RNA from the PBMCs, yielding at least 5.5 micrograms per sample. The percentages of naive CD45RAhigh/CD27high T cells were determined by flow cytometry on a PBMC aliquot from every donor.

This record comes from a study of blood T cells in healthy people across ages (dated by TCRdb to 2015 to 2017). Regarding the research as a whole: In model experiments, roughly one uniquely barcoded TCR beta cDNA molecule per two T cells was captured by template switching. Two additional independent replicas of 1 million unique cDNA reads from the same blood draw were analyzed for two donors (one aged 18 to 30 and one aged 80 or older). To avoid experimental bias, donors of different ages were spread randomly across the sequencing lanes. Using deep sequencing normalized with unique cDNA molecular identifiers, the study measured how TCR beta repertoire diversity changes with age. The donors were split into four age groups: young (average about 16 years), middle-aged (around 40), aged (more than 55) and long-lived (82). Points the paper makes about the study in general: Observed TCR beta diversity correlated strongly with the percentage of naive T cells measured by flow cytometry. Estimates of total diversity based on one million sequenced T cells were considered lower bounds and underestimates. Compared with the aged group, more naive CD4+ T cells, fewer expanded clones and increased TCR diversity were shown by the long-lived group, suggesting age selection. The CMV infection status of donors was not known, potentially confounding age-related changes in expanded clonotypes. As age increased, observed TCR beta diversity per million T cells dropped in a roughly linear way, and a significant reduction was already evident by age about 40. Bulk unsorted PBMC profiling prevented conclusive comparison of naive and antigen-experienced compartments.

Library preparation used 5' RACE. The reads were generated on an Illumina HiSeq 2500. A second PCR of about 7 to 12 cycles was performed with a sample-barcoded 5' primer and a J-beta primer mix. Each TCR beta cDNA molecule received a unique molecular identifier from a template-switch 5' adaptor carrying 12 random nucleotides. Each sample yielded at least 2.5 million CDR3-containing paired-end reads. First-strand cDNA synthesis was performed from all RNA using the Mint cDNA synthesis kit, with priming by a TRBC-specific oligonucleotide. All cDNA was treated with uracil-DNA glycosylase and then went through a first 18-cycle PCR with the universal primers M1SS and BC2_uni_R. In the paper's pipeline: Each sample was normalized by randomly selecting 1 million high-quality reads, each carrying a distinct molecular identifier. Instead of being binned into consensus sequences, reads that shared molecular identifiers were thrown out. CDR3 identification, clonotype clustering and error correction used MiTCR with a Q25 quality threshold and the strictest error-elimination algorithm. A nonparametric unseen species model with Euler transformation was used to estimate lower-bound total TCR beta diversity. TCRdb trimmed public reads at Q25 via fastp, called clones via MiXCR and kept in-frame beta chains. Identical CDR3 protein sequences are pooled into one entry, listed with their most common genes and DNA. The V and J calls shown here were made by TCRdb, not taken from the authors' results. The sample table lists 1,500,000 or so distinct CDR3 sequences, around 55% of them with a count of one. Of the sample, 6.5% to 8% falls within the top ten clones.

This receptor was taken from a young man in good health. The V and J segments used are TRBV20-1 and TRBJ2-7; TRBD2 aligns with 8 central bases. The J call may be wrong; the DNA end is better matched by TRBJ2-5. The source material was blood. The DNA sequence is as follows: TGCAGTGCTCAACGAGCGGGAGCCGAGACCCAGTACTTC. The encoded protein is CSAQRAGAETQYF.